This T cell receptor beta chain came from a study of control samples from healthy donors and cancer patients. V lost 5 bases and J lost 9, with 17 bases in between. The length of the CDR3 is 13 residues. Generated by immunoSEQ multiplex PCR, the TCRdb table keeps only in-frame clones and is missing some. The table records some 150,000 clones, about 94% of them present only once. The receptor was isolated from a man in his forties or fifties in good health. The sequenced sample consisted of blood. V is TRBV12-3 or TRBV12-4 and J is TRBJ2-7; D unresolved. The CDR3 here is CASSPLYGDRQYF. CDR3 coding DNA: TGTGCCAGCAGTCCGTTGTATGGGGATCGGCAGTACTTC.